This TCR beta chain was sequenced for a study of Ad26.COV2.S vaccination and SARS-CoV-2 variants. Treatment reported: about 20 received Ad26.COV2.S at low or high dose, single or two shots; roughly five received placebo; per-sample allocation not given. The investigators took samples on day 63 after the first vaccine or placebo injection. Concerning this clone: The target antigen is unknown.

Germline V lookup: CDR1 SNHLY, CDR2 FYNNEI. Trimming removed 6 bases at V and 4 bases at J, with 10 bases between. This CDR3 has 13 amino acids. Broader study findings: Researchers cautioned that TCR breadth and depth analyses may have underestimated total T cell responses. Placebo and vaccine recipients had non-spike TCR breadth that was similar.

Sequencing was performed with immunoSEQ multiplex PCR; in TCRdb, only in-frame clones are kept and a portion is missing. The data contain roughly 420,000 clones, 88% of them singletons. The sequence was obtained from a person between 18 and 65 years old who received the Ad26.COV2.S COVID-19 vaccine or a placebo. V usage is TRBV2 and J usage is TRBJ1-5; D is ambiguous. The input for sequencing was peripheral blood, taken in a trial of Ad26.COV2.S vaccine versus placebo. CDR3 in DNA: TGTGCCAGCAGACGGACCAGGAATCAGCCCCAGCATTTT. It specifies CASRRTRNQPQHF. The full variable domain, with the rest looked up from reference TRBV2 and TRBJ1-5, is EPEVTQTPSHQVTQMGQEVILRCVPISNHLYFYWYRQILGQKVEFLVSFYNNEISEKSEIFDDQFSVERPDGSNFTLKIRSTKLEDSAMYFCASRRTRNQPQHFGDGTRLSIL.